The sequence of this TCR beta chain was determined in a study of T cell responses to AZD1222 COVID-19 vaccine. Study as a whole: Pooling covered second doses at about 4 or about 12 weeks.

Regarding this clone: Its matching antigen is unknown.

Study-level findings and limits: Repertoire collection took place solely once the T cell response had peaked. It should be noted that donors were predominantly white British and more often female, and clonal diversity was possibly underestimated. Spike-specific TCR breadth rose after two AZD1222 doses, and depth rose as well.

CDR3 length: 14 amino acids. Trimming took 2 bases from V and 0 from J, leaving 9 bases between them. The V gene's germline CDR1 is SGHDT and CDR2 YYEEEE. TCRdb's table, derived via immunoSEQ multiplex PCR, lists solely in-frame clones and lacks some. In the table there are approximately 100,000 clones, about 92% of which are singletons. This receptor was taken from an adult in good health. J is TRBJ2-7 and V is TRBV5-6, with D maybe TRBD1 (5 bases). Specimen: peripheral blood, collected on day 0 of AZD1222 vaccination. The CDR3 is CASSFPGSSYEQYF. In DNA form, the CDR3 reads TGTGCCAGCAGCTTTCCAGGGTCCTCCTACGAGCAGTACTTC.